The clone carrying this T cell receptor (beta chain) has a handful of counts. What it recognizes is unknown. Data came from immunoSEQ multiplex PCR; TCRdb stores just in-frame clones and leaves some out. The sample carries roughly 84,000 clones, roughly 91% recorded once. This specimen comes from a study of T cells in localized non-small cell lung cancer. Study-wide results and caveats: Longer overall survival was seen with higher T cell density measured in blood. Adjacent lung had a median 57 of the 100 largest tumor clones. It was uninvolved adjacent lung that showed the highest T cell clonality, exceeding tumor. Only one tumor region went through sequencing, so heterogeneity may still be there.

The sample consisted of peripheral blood, taken before any cancer treatment. The receptor comes from a woman between 35 and 75 years old with stage I squamous cell lung carcinoma.

CDR3 nucleotide sequence: TGTGCCGGGGGGACCTCGAGCGGCGATAATTCACCCCTCCACTTT. Its translation is CAGGTSSGDNSPLHF. This chain uses TRBV30 with TRBJ1-6, with D possibly being TRBD1 (5 bases). The V gene's germline CDR1 is GTSNPN and CDR2 SVGIG (reference sequence). V was shortened by 8 bases and J by 5 bases, with 19 bases between the two germline ends. The CDR3 sequence is 15 residues long.